The 4 T cell receptor beta chains reported below all come from one sample, sequenced in a study of OX40 agonist ivuxolimab in advanced cancers. The library was obtained by the immunoSEQ multiplex PCR assay. Held by TCRdb, this immuneACCESS table contains in-frame sequences only and omits some clones. Under half of the omission traces to an unresolved V gene where checked; the cause of the rest is unknown. A total of tens of thousands of clones appear in this sample, 87% of them only once. Approximately 32% of the sample belongs to the ten largest clones. The sample in question was CD4+ or CD8+ T cells sorted from blood, obtained in a trial of the OX40 agonist ivuxolimab. The receptor set was obtained from an adult with an advanced solid tumor such as melanoma, head and neck, liver or kidney cancer.

V is TRBV7-9 and J is TRBJ2-1; TRBD2 aligns across 7 bases. The CDR3 length is 14 residues. J gave up 9 bases and V 1 base, and 6 bases lay outside the gene matches. Germline V lookup: CDR1 SEHNR, CDR2 FQNEAQ (reference sequence). The CDR3: CASSLVAGVGEQFF. The CDR3, as DNA: TGTGCCAGCAGCTTAGTTGCGGGAGTGGGTGAGCAGTTCTTC. The whole variable domain, remainder taken from reference TRBV7-9 and TRBJ2-1, is DTGVSQNPRHKITKRGQNVTFRCDPISEHNRLYWYRQTLGQGPEFLTYFQNEAQLEKSRLLSDRFSAERPKGSFSTLEIQRTEQGDSAMYLCASSLVAGVGEQFFGPGTRLTVL.

The V gene is TRBV7-9, the J gene TRBJ2-5; 9 bases match TRBD1. The CDR3 consists of 13 residues. With 4 bases clipped from V and 5 bases from J, the junction kept 2 bases outside the gene matches. Germline CDR1 reads SEHNR; CDR2 reads FQNEAQ (reference sequence). This chain's CDR3 is CASSSGQGETQYF. In DNA form, the CDR3 reads TGTGCCAGCAGCTCCGGACAGGGGGAGACCCAGTACTTC.

This rearrangement joins TRBV7-8 to TRBJ2-3; D is unresolved. The CDR3 extends over 14 amino acids. V lost 1 base, J lost 4 bases, and 9 bases lay in between. CDR1 is SGHVS, CDR2 FQNEAQ, per germline. CDR3 amino acids: CASSLGIGADTQYF. DNA of the CDR3: TGTGCCAGCAGCTTAGGTATTGGCGCAGATACGCAGTATTTT.

The chain couples TRBV6-5 to TRBJ1-1, with D perhaps TRBD1 (5 bases). The CDR3 totals 13 residues. Looked up from germline, CDR1 is MNHEY and CDR2 is SVGAGI. Trimming stripped 2 bases from V and 4 bases from J, with 8 bases between. CDR3 loop: CASSYRGGTEAFF. CDR3 nucleotides: TGTGCCAGCAGTTACCGGGGGGGCACTGAAGCTTTCTTT.